This paragraph reports one T cell receptor (beta chain). What it binds is not known. Germline CDR1 SGHTA, CDR2 FQGNSA. The CDR3 extends over 15 amino acids. The V gene lost 1 base and the J gene lost 6 bases, with 15 bases spanning the gap. A single record per CDR3 protein comes from TCRdb applying MiXCR to the RACE reads. Among about 270,000 distinct CDR3 sequences listed, approximately 8% were seen once. The time point is: pre-sensitization, week 0. Indicated treatment: therapeutic diphenylcyclopropenone sensitization with weekly scalp DPC. Total RNA extraction was carried out from unfractionated whole blood. This entry comes from a study of human T cells and chemical hapten exposure. In the study overall: Affected patients, primarily female, had alopecia areata, totalis or universalis.

The study's findings and limits: While controls formed fewer of them, expanded TCRs formed significantly more large CDR3 similarity clusters.

This TCR came from a man between 18 and 35 years old with alopecia areata. Some clones in this sample may be carry-over from other donors' samples. Sequencing was performed on whole blood, taken in connection with sensitization to the hapten diphenylcyclopropenone (DPC). V is TRBV7-2 and J is TRBJ1-1, with a possible D match to TRBD1 (6 bases). The CDR3 protein is CASSLDRTAIPEAFF. CDR3 nucleotides: TGTGCCAGCAGCTTAGATAGGACAGCCATACCTGAAGCTTTCTTT. The full variable domain, its missing parts supplied by reference TRBV7-2 and TRBJ1-1, is GAGVSQSPSNKVTEKGKDVELRCDPISGHTALYWYRQSLGQGLEFLIYFQGNSAPDKSGLPSDRFSAERTGGSVSTLTIQRTQQEDSAVYLCASSLDRTAIPEAFFGQGTRLTVV.